This entry features one TCR beta chain sequence. The data were obtained in a study of blood T cell repertoires in COVID-19. On the study more broadly: Samples taken during acute and convalescent COVID-19 were collected in the United States, Italy and Spain. PBMCs, B-cell-depleted T cells, or T cells provided the cDNA or gDNA that made up the material.

As processed by the authors: By means of reference gene primer amplification, nucleated cell counts were estimated. The table came from immunoSEQ multiplex PCR; TCRdb's copy has only in-frame clones and leaves some out. That table furnishes V, J and clone size, whereas the DNA furnished D and trimming. This sample has about 400,000 clones, with just over 85% found just once. CDR1 and CDR2 from the germline V gene are LGHDT and YNNKEL (reference sequence). Trimming removed 2 bases at V and 0 bases at J, with 13 bases between. This CDR3 is built from 17 residues. The sequenced sample consisted of peripheral blood. The chain joins TRBV3-1 (or the pseudogene TRBV3-2) to TRBJ2-2; tentative D call: TRBD2 (6 bases). This TCR derives from a woman aged 25 to 39 with active or convalescent COVID-19. The CDR3 DNA is TGTGCCAGCAGCCAAAGGATACGGGAGTCGAACACCGGGGAGCTGTTTTTT. This encodes CASSQRIRESNTGELFF.